Listed here is a single TCR beta chain. The data originate from a study of blood T cell repertoires in COVID-19. Study in general: Material from acute and convalescent COVID-19 was sourced from the United States, Italy and Spain. Sources were T cells, B-cell-depleted T cells, or PBMCs; the material itself was cDNA or gDNA.

The germline gives CDR1 SGHTA, CDR2 FQGNSA. The junction had 12 bases not matched to a gene; V was cut back by 7 bases and J by 2 bases. There are 16 residues in the CDR3. Assay: immunoSEQ multiplex PCR; the TCRdb copy retains only in-frame clones and omits some. The data contain under 250,000 clones, 80% to 90% of them seen just once; the ten biggest clones take up around 10%. The Seattle patients, enrolled during active infection, were followed longitudinally. The V gene is TRBV7-2, the J gene TRBJ1-2, with 8 bases aligning to TRBD1. Sequencing used peripheral blood. This clonotype originated in a man aged 45-65 years with COVID-19, enrolled during active disease. The CDR3 region has the DNA TGTGCCAGCACCTACCGTGGACAGGGCCAGAACTATGGCTACACCTTC. It translates to CASTYRGQGQNYGYTF.